A single sample is the source of the 27 T cell receptor beta chains below, sequenced in a study of blood T cell repertoires in COVID-19. Libraries were prepared by immunoSEQ multiplex PCR; TCRdb keeps only in-frame clonotypes and omits some of them. The sample lists 40,000 or so clones; about 89% were seen once. The sequenced sample consisted of peripheral blood. Receptor source: a man aged 45-65 years with active COVID-19.

This chain links TRBV6-5 with TRBJ2-2, with D possibly being TRBD1 (5 bases). Trimming took 2 bases from V and 6 from J, leaving 10 bases between them. The CDR3 has 14 amino acids. The germline V gene encodes CDR1 MNHEY and CDR2 SVGAGI. This CDR3 reads CASSYAGWPGELFF. DNA for the CDR3: TGTGCCAGCAGTTACGCAGGGTGGCCCGGGGAGCTGTTTTTT.

This sequence joins TRBV6-1 and TRBJ2-3, with unresolved D. Germline V lookup: CDR1 MNHNS, CDR2 SASEGT. The V end lost 2 bases, the J end lost 2 bases, and 8 bases lay between the germline ends. The CDR3 spans 14 residues. The CDR3 coding sequence is TGTGCCAGCAGTGAATACTTAAACACAGATACGCAGTATTTT. It encodes CASSEYLNTDTQYF.

The chain carries TRBV27 and TRBJ1-1, with D possibly matching TRBD1 (6 bases). The CDR3 has 16 residues. Trimming cost V 3 bases and J 10 bases, with 24 bases left between them. Germline V gene lookup returns CDR1 MNHEY and CDR2 SMNVEV (reference sequence). CDR3 bases: TGTGCCAGCAGTTTTAGATGGGGGGGGGACACGGCCGGAGCTTTCTTT. It translates to CASSFRWGGDTAGAFF.

The chain links TRBV6-5 to TRBJ1-1, with TRBD1 as a possible D gene (5 bases). V lost 2 bases and J 5 bases, leaving 9 bases between the germline ends. Germline CDR1 reads MNHEY; CDR2 reads SVGAGI. The CDR3 covers 13 residues. CDR3 region: CASSYGGGTEAFF. For the CDR3, the DNA is TGTGCCAGCAGTTACGGGGGAGGGACTGAAGCTTTCTTT.

DNA of the CDR3: TGTGCCATCAGGCCGAGCGAATCTGAAGCTTTCTTT. Its protein is CAIRPSESEAFF. The chain employs TRBV10-3 and TRBJ1-1; D unresolved. Trimming pared 6 bases from V and 6 bases from J, leaving 11 bases between. CDR3 length: 12 amino acids. CDR1 and CDR2 from the germline V gene are ENHRY and SYGVKD.

The count of this clone is one. The chain combines TRBV7-2 with TRBJ2-5, with TRBD2 matching 15 bases. Looked up from germline, CDR1 is SGHTA and CDR2 is FQGNSA. J lost 2 bases, V lost 5 bases, and 3 bases had no gene match. This CDR3 is built from 16 residues. The CDR3 sequence is CASSPGLAGGQETQYF. The DNA for the CDR3 is TGTGCCAGCAGCCCGGGACTAGCGGGGGGACAAGAGACCCAGTACTTC.

V and J are TRBV7-9 and TRBJ2-7, with 8 bases matching TRBD2. The V segment lost 3 bases and the J segment 1 base; nucleotides outside the gene matches: 2. The CDR3 contains 14 residues. CDR1 is SEHNR, CDR2 FQNEAQ, per germline (reference sequence). The CDR3 DNA follows: TGTGCCAGCAGCTTGCTAGCGGGTTCCTACGAGCAGTACTTC. This codes for CASSLLAGSYEQYF.

V is TRBV4-1 and J is TRBJ2-3, with 7 bases that match TRBD1. Germline V gene lookup returns CDR1 MGHRA and CDR2 YSYEKL. The CDR3 is 15 residues long. J lost 1 base, V lost 7 bases, and 8 bases had no gene match. The CDR3 here is CASTSDRDGTDTQYF. The CDR3 bases are TGCGCCAGCACGTCCGACAGGGATGGCACAGATACGCAGTATTTT.

The chain employs TRBV12-3 or TRBV12-4 and TRBJ2-7, with TRBD2 as a possible D gene (5 bases). This CDR3 has 13 residues. V lost 3 bases, J lost 6 bases, and 12 bases lay in between. In nucleotides, the CDR3 is TGTGCCAGCAGTTTGGGTAGCGCCAGCGAGCAGTACTTC. This codes for CASSLGSASEQYF.

The V gene is TRBV27, the J gene TRBJ2-2, with D possibly being TRBD1 (5 bases). V was shortened by 11 bases and J by 3 bases, with 19 bases between the two germline ends. The CDR3 has 15 residues. Germline V lookup: CDR1 MNHEY, CDR2 SMNVEV (reference sequence). The CDR3 loop reads CAVRQGHLDTGELFF. The CDR3 DNA reads TGTGCCGTCCGGCAAGGACATTTGGACACCGGGGAGCTGTTTTTT.

The chain recombines TRBV18 with TRBJ2-7; tentatively, D is TRBD1 (5 bases). The V gene's germline CDR1 is KGHSH and CDR2 LQKENI. V lost 2 bases and J lost 0, with 11 bases in between. The CDR3 has 15 amino acids. This chain's CDR3 is CASSPSEQASYEQYF. The CDR3 DNA follows: TGTGCCAGCTCACCAAGCGAACAGGCCTCCTACGAGCAGTACTTC.

J is TRBJ2-7 and V is TRBV7-9; 10 positions match TRBD1. This CDR3 has 13 amino acids. The junction had 0 bases not matched to a gene; V was cut back by 5 bases and J by 2 bases. Germline V gives CDR1 SEHNR, CDR2 FQNEAQ (reference sequence). The CDR3 region is CASSGQGAYEQYF. The CDR3 DNA is TGTGCCAGCAGCGGACAGGGGGCCTACGAGCAGTACTTC.

This clone occurred once. The V call is TRBV7-9, the J call TRBJ2-3; 10 bases agree with TRBD1. V shed 4 bases and J 6 bases; nucleotides not matched to a gene: 7. CDR3 length: 15 amino acids. Germline V lookup: CDR1 SEHNR, CDR2 FQNEAQ (reference sequence). CDR3 loop: CASSSSPGQGDTQYF. The CDR3 DNA reads TGTGCCAGCAGCTCCTCTCCGGGACAGGGGGATACGCAGTATTTT.

The chain employs TRBV7-2 and TRBJ2-2; no definite D call. V lost 3 bases and J 6 bases, leaving 8 bases between the germline ends. CDR3 length: 13 residues. The germline V gene encodes CDR1 SGHTA and CDR2 FQGNSA. The CDR3 DNA is TGTGCCAGCAGCTTTTCTGGCCCCGGGGAGCTGTTTTTT. Protein sequence: CASSFSGPGELFF.

The rearrangement links TRBV28 to TRBJ2-5, with D perhaps matching TRBD1 (6 bases). The germline V gene encodes CDR1 MDHEN and CDR2 SYDVKM. The length of the CDR3 is 15 residues. V was clipped by 7 bases and J by 2 bases, with 17 bases between them. The CDR3: CASTPPGHKQETQYF. The CDR3 bases are TGTGCCAGCACCCCCCCGGGACATAAGCAAGAGACCCAGTACTTC.

This CDR3 is CASSLEGTDNSPLHF. The DNA of the CDR3 is TGTGCCAGCAGCTTAGAAGGGACAGATAATTCACCCCTCCACTTT. The V gene is TRBV7-6, the J gene TRBJ1-6; 7 nucleotides match TRBD1. The CDR3 contains 15 residues. V lost 1 base to trimming and J lost 5 bases; unmatched junction nucleotides: 2. Per germline, CDR1 SGHVS and CDR2 FNYEAQ.

The V and J genes are TRBV2 and TRBJ1-1; D unresolved. The CDR3 spans 13 residues. The V gene lost 5 bases and the J gene lost 1 base, with 8 bases spanning the gap. Germline CDR1 SNHLY, CDR2 FYNNEI. In nucleotides, the CDR3 is TGTGCCAGCAGTCAGCGACCGAACACTGAAGCTTTCTTT. Protein: CASSQRPNTEAFF.

The chain employs TRBV7-3 and TRBJ2-1, with a weak D call TRBD2 (5 bases). The CDR3 length is 17 residues. Germline-derived CDR1 and CDR2 are SGHTA and FQGTGA. V gave up 0 bases and J gave up 2 bases, with 14 bases separating them. This CDR3 reads CASSLTLRAETYNEQFF. DNA of the CDR3: TGTGCCAGCAGCTTAACGCTACGAGCGGAGACCTACAATGAGCAGTTCTTC.

The gene calls are TRBV21-1 and TRBJ2-5; the table's D gene call, TRBD2, was not cross checked with the DNA. TRBV21-1 is tagged as a pseudogene. The CDR3 consists of 16 residues. CDR3 amino acids: CASSKAQRGLQETQYF. CDR3 DNA sequence: TGTGCCAGCAGCAAAGCGCAGCGGGGCCTTCAAGAGACCCAGTACTTC.

This sequence joins TRBV6-5 and TRBJ1-2, with 7 bases fitting TRBD1. The germline V gene has CDR1 MNHEY and CDR2 SVGAGI. J lost 3 bases, V lost 6 bases, and 7 bases had no gene match. The CDR3 is 14 amino acids. The CDR3 coding sequence is TGTGCCAGCAGCCCAGGGGGGAACTACTATGGCTACACCTTC. This gives the protein CASSPGGNYYGYTF.

The chain combines TRBV29-1 with TRBJ2-1; 8 bases fit TRBD2. Germline CDR1 is SQVTM and CDR2 is ANQGSEA. The trim removed 4 bases at V and 6 bases at J, leaving 8 bases unmatched. CDR3 length equals 14 residues. The CDR3: CSVVVRTSINEQFF. CDR3 sequence (DNA): TGCAGCGTTGTCGTCCGGACTAGCATCAATGAGCAGTTCTTC.

The V and J genes are TRBV28 and TRBJ1-5, with unresolved D. CDR3 size: 16 residues. The V and J ends lost 5 bases and 0 bases respectively, with 14 bases between them. Germline V lookup: CDR1 MDHEN, CDR2 SYDVKM. CDR3 protein: CASSPLSFYSNQPQHF. CDR3 sequence (DNA): TGTGCCAGCAGTCCTCTATCATTTTATAGCAATCAGCCCCAGCATTTT.

This sequence joins TRBV5-1 and TRBJ2-2; 9 positions agree with TRBD2. From germline, CDR1 is SGHRS and CDR2 YFSETQ. Losses at the gene ends were 3 bases for V and 4 bases for J; bases not matched to a gene: 7. There are 16 residues in the CDR3. The DNA for the CDR3 is TGCGCCAGCAGCTGGGAGGGACTAGCACGCACCGGGGAGCTGTTTTTT. Translation gives CASSWEGLARTGELFF.

The chain couples TRBV19 to TRBJ1-5, with D possibly TRBD1 on 5 matching bases. Trimming shortened V by 5 bases and J by 7 bases, and 12 bases separated the two germline ends. The CDR3 extends over 13 amino acids. Germline V CDR1 and CDR2: LNHDA, SQIVND (reference sequence). CDR3 coding DNA: TGTGCCAGTAGTGGGGACGCGGGGCAGCCCCAGCATTTT. Its protein product is CASSGDAGQPQHF.

V gene TRBV5-1 combines with J gene TRBJ1-6, with no clear D. Germline V gives CDR1 SGHRS, CDR2 YFSETQ. This CDR3 is 16 amino acids long. Trimming stripped 0 bases from V and 0 bases from J, with 7 bases between. In DNA form, the CDR3 reads TGCGCCAGCAGCTTGGGCCAGGACTCCTATAATTCACCCCTCCACTTT. Amino acid sequence: CASSLGQDSYNSPLHF. The whole variable domain, remainder taken from reference TRBV5-1 and TRBJ1-6, is KAGVTQTPRYLIKTRGQQVTLSCSPISGHRSVSWYQQTPGQGLQFLFEYFSETQRNKGNFPGRFSGRQFSNSRSEMNVSTLELGDSALYLCASSLGQDSYNSPLHFGNGTRLTVT.

The chain has TRBV4-1 and TRBJ2-5, with a possible D match to TRBD1 (6 bases). V was clipped by 0 bases and J by 5 bases, with 16 bases between them. CDR1 and CDR2 (germline): MGHRA, YSYEKL. The CDR3 runs to 16 residues. CDR3 in DNA: TGCGCCAGCAGCCAAGATCTGGAACAGGGCGGTGAGACCCAGTACTTC. This encodes CASSQDLEQGGETQYF.

The J gene is TRBJ2-7, the V gene TRBV7-2, with 8 bases fitting TRBD2. The length of the CDR3 is 15 residues. The trim removed 5 bases at V and 5 bases at J, leaving 11 bases unmatched. Germline values: CDR1 SGHTA, CDR2 FQGNSA. The chain's CDR3 is CASSPRSGSPHEQYF. The CDR3 coding sequence is TGTGCCAGCAGCCCCCGGAGCGGGAGTCCCCACGAGCAGTACTTC.